This T cell receptor (beta chain) comes out of a study of T cell responses to AZD1222 COVID-19 vaccine. Background on the study: Second-dose intervals of approximately 4 or approximately 12 weeks were pooled.

Generated by immunoSEQ multiplex PCR, the TCRdb table keeps only in-frame clones and is missing some. The sample yields about 180,000 clones, 88% seen once. A remark on this clone: No antigen is known for it.

Study results and caveats: The number of AZD1222 recipients seropositive at baseline was only five or six.

V shed 0 bases and J shed 8 bases, with 11 bases lying between them. The germline V gene has CDR1 SGHRS and CDR2 YFSETQ. The length of the CDR3 is 13 residues. This sequence joins TRBV5-1 and TRBJ1-1; D is unclear. Sequencing used peripheral blood, obtained on day 0 of AZD1222 vaccination. The TCR sequence derives from an adult in good health. CDR3 residues: CASSLAGRSEAFF. CDR3 DNA sequence: TGCGCCAGCAGCTTGGCCGGGCGGTCGGAAGCTTTCTTT. Full variable domain (missing parts from reference TRBV5-1 and TRBJ1-1): KAGVTQTPRYLIKTRGQQVTLSCSPISGHRSVSWYQQTPGQGLQFLFEYFSETQRNKGNFPGRFSGRQFSNSRSEMNVSTLELGDSALYLCASSLAGRSEAFFGQGTRLTVV.